This TCR beta chain is from a study of cytomegalovirus exposure and HLA in healthy donors. Study outcomes and limitations: Cytomegalovirus association was listed for approximately 150 TCR beta chains.

In germline, CDR1 is LNHDA, CDR2 SQIVND (reference sequence). The CDR3 is made up of 16 amino acids. V dropped 11 bases and J dropped 5; count of bases not matched to a gene: 17. With regard to this clone: What it binds is not known.

Vbeta (60) and Jbeta (13) primers were used in the PCR. Per the study methods: As a later analysis found, there were roughly 80 million unique TCR beta chains, of which roughly 11 million were shared. Clones were sequenced by immunoSEQ multiplex PCR, and TCRdb holds only the in-frame ones, with some missing. The D gene and trimming were derived from the DNA, and the V and J assignments and clone size from that table. The top ten clones hold 8% of a sample with about 45,000 clones, roughly nine tenths of them seen once. Each donor was nominally healthy when sampled (though unrecorded immune exposures were likely).

Sequencing was performed on PBMCs. The receptor comes from a woman aged 40 to 49 in good health and CMV-seropositive. The chain couples TRBV19 to TRBJ2-3; 9 bases match TRBD2. DNA for the CDR3: TGTGCCGCACAAAGCCCCGGGGCTAGCGGGGAAGATACGCAGTATTTT. It codes for CAAQSPGASGEDTQYF.